This T cell receptor (beta chain) is drawn from a study of T cell repertoires in cytomegalovirus infection. Turning to the study itself: The public TCR beta signatures pointed to both CMV infection and matching HLA type. Study results and limitations: Carriage of CMV together with the relevant HLA was identifiable through cumulative public TCR beta family frequency.

Using its own MiXCR run on the reads, TCRdb lists one record per CDR3 protein. The sample holds roughly 920,000 distinct CDR3 sequences, roughly a third seen once. V shed 3 bases and J shed 0 bases, with 21 bases lying between them. The CDR3 extends over 19 amino acids. This clonotype was seen only a few times. Its target is unknown. The chain couples TRBV12-3 or TRBV12-4 to TRBJ2-1; tentatively, D is TRBD2 (6 bases). Sequencing was performed on cultured CD8+ T cells from PBMCs, taken from culture after CMV antigen stimulation. This receptor was taken from a human donor in good health (CMV status not recorded). Some clones in this sample may be carry-over from other donors' samples. The CDR3 bases are TGTGCCAGCAGTTTCCCACCGGGACTCCTAGGAAGCTCCTACAATGAGCAGTTCTTC. The encoded protein is CASSFPPGLLGSSYNEQFF.